A selection of T cell receptor beta chains follows, all from one sample in a study of T cells in Graves' hyperthyroidism and ophthalmopathy. MiXCR, applied by TCRdb to the multiplex PCR reads, yields one record per CDR3 protein. Here the sample spans roughly 380,000 distinct CDR3 sequences, over 11% being singletons. Source material: blood. All receptors derive from a woman aged 55 to 70 with Graves' hyperthyroidism. CDR3s include the opening cysteine and the closing phenylalanine or tryptophan. A D gene is named only where the DNA matches it firmly. Rows may omit the clone size; those that give it use once, few, many or a size class.

length,V,D,size,J,CDR3,DNA
14,TRBV5-6,NA,many,TRBJ1-5,CASSLAGIGQPQHF,TGTGCCAGCAGCTTGGCAGGGATCGGGCAGCCCCAGCATTTT
15,TRBV6-5,NA,many,TRBJ2-7,CASSYSGTFAYEQYF,TGTGCCAGCAGTTACTCAGGGACTTTCGCCTACGAGCAGTACTTC
13,TRBV3-1,NA,many,TRBJ2-7,CASSYKGDYEQYF,TGTGCCAGCAGCTACAAGGGGGACTACGAGCAGTACTTC
14,TRBV18,TRBD2,many,TRBJ2-1,CASSSSGGTNEQFF,TGTGCCAGCTCATCGAGCGGGGGGACCAATGAGCAGTTCTTC
13,TRBV19,NA,many,TRBJ1-1,CASSITLDTEAFF,TGTGCCAGTAGTATAACCTTGGACACTGAAGCTTTCTTT
14,TRBV19,NA,few,TRBJ2-3,CASSIGDTTDTQYF,TGTGCCAGTAGTATCGGGGACACCACAGATACGCAGTATTTT
15,TRBV24-1,NA,many,TRBJ2-1,CATSGASSVVNEQFF,TGTGCCACCAGTGGAGCAAGCAGTGTAGTCAATGAGCAGTTCTTC
18,TRBV12-3/TRBV12-4,TRBD2,many,TRBJ2-7,CASSPETPGLAGTYEQYF,TGTGCCAGCAGTCCCGAGACACCGGGACTAGCGGGAACCTACGAGCAGTACTTC
13,TRBV29-1,NA,many,TRBJ1-1,CSVETERVTEAFF,TGCAGCGTTGAAACCGAGAGGGTCACTGAAGCTTTCTTT
16,TRBV11-1,TRBD1,NA,TRBJ2-1,CASSSPAGTGYNEQFF,TGTGCCAGCAGCTCCCCGGCCGGGACAGGCTACAATGAGCAGTTCTTC
15,TRBV18,NA,many,TRBJ2-7,CASSRQGTAEYEQYF,TGTGCCAGCTCACGTCAGGGCACAGCAGAATACGAGCAGTACTTC